This T cell receptor (beta chain) derives from a study of T cell changes during pregnancy in multiple sclerosis. In germline, CDR1 is MDHEN, CDR2 SYDVKM. The germline V and J ends were trimmed by 3 bases and 4 bases, with 3 bases remaining between them. This CDR3 has 11 residues. Using immunoSEQ multiplex PCR, the repertoire was profiled, and TCRdb retains in-frame clones only, with some absent. The sample yields 65,000 to 80,000 clones, 90% to 95% seen once. The TCR originated in a female donor with multiple sclerosis, enrolled in a pregnancy study. The material sequenced was peripheral blood, taken in the first trimester of pregnancy. This chain links TRBV28 with TRBJ2-5; D gene unclear. CDR3 in amino acids: CASSFGETQYF. CDR3 bases: TGTGCCAGCAGTTTCGGAGAGACCCAGTACTTC.